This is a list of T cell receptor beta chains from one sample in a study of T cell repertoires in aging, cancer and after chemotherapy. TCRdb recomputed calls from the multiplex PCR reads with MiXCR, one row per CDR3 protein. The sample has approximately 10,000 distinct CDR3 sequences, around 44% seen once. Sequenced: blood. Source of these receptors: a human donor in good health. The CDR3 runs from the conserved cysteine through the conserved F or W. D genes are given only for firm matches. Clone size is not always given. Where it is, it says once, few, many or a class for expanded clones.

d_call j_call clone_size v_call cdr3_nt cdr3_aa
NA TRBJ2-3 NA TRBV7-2 TGTGCCAGCAGCTTCGTCGGACGCACAGATACGCAGTATTTT CASSFVGRTDTQYF
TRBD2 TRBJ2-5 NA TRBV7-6 TGTGCCAGCAGCTTTAGCGGGCCAGAGACCCAGTACTTC CASSFSGPETQYF
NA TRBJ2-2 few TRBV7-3 TGTGCCAGCAGCTTACTCGGACCTAGGAACACCGGGGAGCTGTTTTTT CASSLLGPRNTGELFF
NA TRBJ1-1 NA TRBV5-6 TGTGCCAGCAGCTTGTCGGTAACTGAAGCTTTCTTT CASSLSVTEAFF
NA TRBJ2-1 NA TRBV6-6 TGTGCCAGCAGTGGCGGGCCCTACAATGAGCAGTTCTTC CASSGGPYNEQFF
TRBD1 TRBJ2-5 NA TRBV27 TGTGCCAGCAGGCTAAACAGGGGGCGGGGAGAGACCCAGTACTTC CASRLNRGRGETQYF
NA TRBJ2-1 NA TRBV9 TGTGCCAGCAGCGTTAGCAATGAGCAGTTCTTC CASSVSNEQFF
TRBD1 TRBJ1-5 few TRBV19 TGTGCCAGTACCGACAGGGCGTTAGGGTATCAGCCCCAGCATTTT CASTDRALGYQPQHF
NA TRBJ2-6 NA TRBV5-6 TGTGCCAGCAGCTCTTATTCCTCTGGGGCCAACGTCCTGACTTTC CASSSYSSGANVLTF
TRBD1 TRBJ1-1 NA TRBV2 TGTGCCAGCAGCCCCAGGACAGGGCCCTCTGAAGCTTTCTTT CASSPRTGPSEAFF
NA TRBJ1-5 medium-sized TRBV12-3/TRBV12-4 TGTGCCAGCAGTTTAGCATCAGGGCTCCATCAGCCCCAGCATTTT CASSLASGLHQPQHF
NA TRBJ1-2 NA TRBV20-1 TGCAGTGCTAGAGCCGCCGGGACAACAAGATATGGCTACACCTTC CSARAAGTTRYGYTF
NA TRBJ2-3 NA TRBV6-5 TGTGCCAGCAGTTACGGAGGCCAATCCACAGATACGCAGTATTTT CASSYGGQSTDTQYF
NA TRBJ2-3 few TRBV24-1 TGTGCCACCAGTGCGGGCACAGATACGCAGTATTTT CATSAGTDTQYF
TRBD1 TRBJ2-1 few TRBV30 TGTGCCTGGAGTGTCACCCCGACAGGGGCGGATGAGCAGTTCTTC CAWSVTPTGADEQFF
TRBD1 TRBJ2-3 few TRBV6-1 TGTGCCAGCAGTGAAGGGGACAGCGCTAGCACAGATACGCAGTATTTT CASSEGDSASTDTQYF